This TCR beta chain was documented in a study of T cell responses to AZD1222 COVID-19 vaccine. Generated by immunoSEQ multiplex PCR, the TCRdb table keeps only in-frame clones and is missing some. The data hold under 200,000 clones, with 88% observed a single time. The sample in question was peripheral blood, obtained 28 days after the second AZD1222 dose. The TCR originated in an adult who received the AZD1222 COVID-19 vaccine.

In DNA form, the CDR3 reads TGTGCCAGCAGCCAATCGACTAGCGGATACGAGCAGTACTTC. Its translation is CASSQSTSGYEQYF. This chain connects TRBV3-1 (or the pseudogene TRBV3-2) to TRBJ2-7; 9 bases are shared with TRBD2. Germline lookup yields CDR1 LGHDT and CDR2 YNNKEL (reference sequence). The CDR3 loop spans 14 amino acids. V gave up 2 bases and J gave up 4 bases; unmatched junction bases: 3.